The rows below give T cell receptor beta chains drawn from one sample of a study of CD8 T cells in ankylosing spondylitis. TCRdb reprocessed the 5' RACE reads via MiXCR and lists one record per CDR3 protein. The sample yields about 300,000 distinct CDR3 sequences, around 21% seen once. The sequenced sample consisted of blood, either unsorted or a sorted T cell fraction (not recorded which). The receptors here all came from a female donor with ankylosing spondylitis or in good health (not recorded which). The CDR3 runs from the conserved cysteine through the conserved F or W. The D gene is left open where the match is weak. The size of a clone is reported for some rows only, either as once, few or many, or as a class for expanded clones.

D gene	V gene	J gene	clone size	CDR3 DNA	CDR3 protein
-	TRBV5-1	TRBJ1-2	few	TGCGCCAGCAGCTCGGACGGGGCGTATGGCTACACCTTC	CASSSDGAYGYTF
-	TRBV29-1	TRBJ2-7	few	TGCAGCGTTGACAAGGCAGGGAGATCTTATGAGCAGTACTTC	CSVDKAGRSYEQYF
-	TRBV10-3	TRBJ2-3	-	TGTGCCATCAGTGAGTCTACGGCCACAGATACGCAGTATTTT	CAISESTATDTQYF
-	TRBV24-1	TRBJ2-1	many	TGTGCCACCAGTGCTACGGATTACAATGAGCAGTTCTTC	CATSATDYNEQFF
-	TRBV5-1	TRBJ1-1	many	TGCGCCAGCAGCTTGGACCAGTCGAACACTGAAGCTTTCTTT	CASSLDQSNTEAFF
-	TRBV7-6	TRBJ2-1	-	TGTGCCAGCAGCTTAGATGGGATACCCAATGAGCAGTTCTTC	CASSLDGIPNEQFF
-	TRBV7-2	TRBJ2-7	few	TGTGCCAGTAGGAGGGCGGCGAACTCCTACGAGCAGTACTTC	CASRRAANSYEQYF
-	TRBV21-1	TRBJ2-3	-	TGTGCCAGCAGATACCGGGACTACCAAAACAAGTGTCACATAGATACGCAGTATTTT	CASRYRDYQNKCHIDTQYF
-	TRBV4-3	TRBJ2-1	few	TGCGCCAGCAGCCCCACAGCAGGGGAGCAGTTCTTC	CASSPTAGEQFF
TRBD2	TRBV10-3	TRBJ2-1	many	TGTGCCATCAGTGAGCTGTCTAGCGGGAGTGAGGAGCAGTTCTTC	CAISELSSGSEEQFF
-	TRBV5-1	TRBJ2-7	-	TGCGCCAGCAGCCCCCAAGCGGTGTCGGAGACAGCTTCCTACGAGCAGTACTTC	CASSPQAVSETASYEQYF
-	TRBV9	TRBJ1-2	-	TGTGCCAGCAGCCATGTGAGCTATGGCTACACCTTC	CASSHVSYGYTF
-	TRBV12-3/TRBV12-4	TRBJ2-5	-	TGTGCCAGCAGTTTTGGGTTCCGGGAGACCCAGTACTTC	CASSFGFRETQYF
-	TRBV20-1	TRBJ2-7	few	TGCAGTGCTAGAGATCGAATCCTGGCTTCCTACGAGCAGTACTTC	CSARDRILASYEQYF
-	TRBV5-1	TRBJ2-7	few	TGCGCCAGCAGCCCGGAGGGGATCTACGAGCAGTACTTC	CASSPEGIYEQYF